This paragraph covers one TCR beta chain sequence. TCRdb's table, derived via immunoSEQ multiplex PCR, lists solely in-frame clones and lacks some. This sample has about 55,000 clones, with approximately 80% found just once. This sample was taken from a study of blood T cell repertoires in COVID-19. Across the study: The samples span acute and convalescent COVID-19 from the United States, Italy and Spain.

Germline CDR1 reads LGHNA; CDR2 reads YNFKEQ. With 0 bases removed from V and 4 bases from J, the gap between germline ends came to 10 bases. The CDR3 is 15 amino acids. The gene calls are TRBV4-2 and TRBJ1-5; D unclear. The sequence was obtained from a human donor in a cohort sampled during active or convalescent COVID-19. Sequences were obtained from peripheral blood. CDR3 protein: CASSQDIRGNQPQHF. In nucleotides, the CDR3 is TGTGCCAGCAGCCAAGATATACGGGGTAATCAGCCCCAGCATTTT.